This TCR beta chain stems from a study of beta chain features in type 1 diabetes. About the study: Across all samples, some 110 million sorted cells were examined.

This clone was counted only a few times. Its specificity is unknown. Germline assignment: CDR1 SGHTA and CDR2 FQGNSA. This CDR3 is built from 14 residues. Trimming cost V 7 bases and J 1 base, with 10 bases left between them. Study-wide findings and caveats: Researchers report that Type 1 diabetes patients had moderately but significantly shorter TCRB CDR3s across all four CD4+ subsets. PCR might favor shorter templates, but any such skew would affect patients and controls equally.

The investigators reverse transcribed all of the isolated RNA, so they sequenced expressed TCRB transcripts. TCRdb's copy holds only in-frame clones and misses some; the assay was immunoSEQ multiplex PCR. The table shows some 250,000 clones, with roughly a tenth occurring only once. This TCR derives from a young man with type 1 diabetes. The sample was naive CD4+ T cells from blood. The rearrangement joins TRBV7-2 to TRBJ2-2, with a weak D call TRBD1 (5 bases). The CDR3 is CASTLTGNTGELFF. In DNA form, the CDR3 reads TGTGCCAGCACCCTTACAGGGAACACCGGGGAGCTGTTTTTT.